The 7 T cell receptor beta chains given below trace back to one sample, sequenced in a study of vaccination effects on CD4 cells after COVID-19. Which antigens these TCRs recognize remains unknown. Sequencing was preceded by expansion of antigen-specific CD4+ T cells with viral peptide pools in the ViraFEST assay. Cultured cells yielded isolated CD4+ T cells after roughly 11 days. Participants completed two doses of the BNT162b2 or mRNA-1273 vaccine. Clones were sequenced by immunoSEQ multiplex PCR, and TCRdb holds only the in-frame ones, with some missing. In the table there are around 33,000 clones, about four fifths of which are singletons. The specimen was CD4+ T cells from PBMCs cultured with HCoV-NL63 spike peptides, collected after COVID-19 vaccination. The receptor set was obtained from a human donor who received a COVID-19 vaccine. Some clones in this sample may be carry-over from other donors' samples.

This chain connects TRBV19 to TRBJ1-2; 10 bases line up with TRBD1. In germline, CDR1 is LNHDA, CDR2 SQIVND (reference sequence). The CDR3 covers 15 residues. J gave up 8 bases and V 2 bases, and 8 bases lay outside the gene matches. The CDR3 loop is CASSINFGTGAGYTF. The CDR3 region has the DNA TGTGCCAGTAGTATAAATTTTGGGACAGGGGCCGGCTACACCTTC.

The chain couples TRBV11-1 to TRBJ2-1, with D unclear. Trimming took off 7 bases at V and 7 bases at J, with 11 bases between the two ends. CDR1 and CDR2 from the germline V gene are SGHAT and FQDESV (reference sequence). The length of the CDR3 is 12 residues. The CDR3: CASKWAGNEQFF. The CDR3 DNA is TGTGCCAGCAAATGGGCCGGTAATGAGCAGTTCTTC.

The rearrangement uses TRBV5-5 and TRBJ1-2; a possible D gene is TRBD1 (6 bases). CDR1 is SGHKS and CDR2 is YYEKEE in the germline V gene (reference sequence). The CDR3 contains 16 residues. Trimming took 0 bases from V and 3 from J, leaving 15 bases between them. The CDR3, as DNA: TGTGCCAGCAGCTTGGGTCTGCGGGGGGCGGACTATGGCTACACCTTC. Its translation: CASSLGLRGADYGYTF. Variable domain in full (rest from reference TRBV5-5 and TRBJ1-2): DAGVTQSPTHLIKTRGQQVTLRCSPISGHKSVSWYQQVLGQGPQFIFQYYEKEERGRGNFPDRFSARQFPNYSSELNVNALLLGDSALYLCASSLGLRGADYGYTFGSGTRLTVV.

This chain uses TRBV5-1 with TRBJ2-3; D might be TRBD2 (6 bases). The CDR3 is 14 residues long. Per the germline V gene, CDR1 is SGHRS and CDR2 is YFSETQ. V shed 4 bases and J shed 4 bases, with 13 bases lying between them. The CDR3, as DNA: TGCGCCAGCAGCCTACGCGGAGGGGCAGATACGCAGTATTTT. Protein product: CASSLRGGADTQYF.

This clone turned up a few times. J is TRBJ2-7 and V is TRBV7-8; 8 nucleotides line up with TRBD1. This CDR3 is 12 amino acids long. V lost 5 bases, J lost 6 bases, and 3 bases stayed unmatched. In germline, CDR1 is SGHVS, CDR2 FQNEAQ. The CDR3 here is CASSITGGEQYV. DNA for the CDR3: TGTGCCAGCAGCATAACAGGGGGCGAGCAGTACGTC.

In its sample, this clone was seen a few times. The chain joins TRBV6-5 to TRBJ1-2; D is uncertain. The V gene lost 5 bases and the J gene lost 5 bases, with 12 bases spanning the gap. The germline gives CDR1 MNHEY, CDR2 SVGAGI. There are 13 residues in the CDR3. CDR3 nucleotides: TGTGCCAGCAGTCTTTTACCCCTTTATGGCTACACCTTC. This encodes CASSLLPLYGYTF.

The chain carries TRBV18 and TRBJ1-1; the D gene is possibly TRBD1 (6 bases). Germline CDR1 reads KGHSH; CDR2 reads LQKENI. CDR3 length: 12 residues. Trimming took off 6 bases at V and 6 bases at J, with 11 bases between the two ends. The CDR3 spells CASSPGQSEAFF. The CDR3, as DNA: TGTGCCAGCTCCCCAGGACAGTCTGAAGCTTTCTTT.